Shown below are 25 T cell receptor beta chains from a single sample sequenced in a study of CD8+ T cells in alopecia areata. Extracted RNA was reverse transcribed, and the resulting cDNA served as sequencing template. Data came from immunoSEQ multiplex PCR; TCRdb stores just in-frame clones and leaves some out. The sample holds about 130,000 clones, roughly 50% seen once. This material consisted of CD8+ T cells sorted from blood, taken at week 0. These receptors all stem from a human donor with alopecia areata.

Only a few counts were recorded for this clone. The J gene is TRBJ1-5, the V gene TRBV13; 9 positions match TRBD1. J lost 4 bases, V lost 5 bases, and 0 bases had no gene match. This CDR3 has 13 amino acids. Germline lookup yields CDR1 PRHDT and CDR2 FYEKMQ (reference sequence). CDR3 sequence: CASSGQGNQPQHF. Here the CDR3 DNA reads TGTGCCAGCAGCGGACAGGGGAATCAGCCCCAGCATTTT.

This clone has a handful of counts. The chain uses TRBV19 and TRBJ2-1; D gene unclear. The ends were cut back, 3 bases at V and 0 bases at J, with 3 bases in the middle. The CDR3 is 13 residues long. Germline CDR1 reads LNHDA; CDR2 reads SQIVND (reference sequence). The CDR3 here is CASSISSYNEQFF. The CDR3 DNA sequence: TGTGCCAGTAGTATTAGCTCCTACAATGAGCAGTTCTTC.

This chain joins TRBV6-6 and TRBJ1-4; maybe TRBD1 (5 bases). The CDR3 extends over 15 amino acids. V lost 1 base, J lost 3 bases, and 9 bases lay in between. Germline-derived CDR1 and CDR2 are MNHNY and SVGAGI (reference sequence). This chain's CDR3 is CASSYWGDANEKLFF. The CDR3 DNA reads TGTGCCAGCAGTTACTGGGGGGACGCTAATGAAAAACTGTTTTTT.

The gene calls are TRBV2 and TRBJ2-7; TRBD1 matches 7 bases. Per germline, CDR1 SNHLY and CDR2 FYNNEI. V shed 6 bases, J shed 4 bases, and the junction held 12 bases outside the gene matches. This CDR3 has 15 residues. The CDR3 DNA sequence: TGTGCCAGCAGGGCCGGGACAGCTTTTGTTTACGAGCAGTACTTC. Protein product: CASRAGTAFVYEQYF.

This clone was found a few times. The chain recombines TRBV9 with TRBJ2-2, with a possible D match to TRBD1 (5 bases). The CDR3 contains 14 residues. V was shortened by 3 bases and J by 5 bases, with 11 bases between the two germline ends. Germline lookup yields CDR1 SGDLS and CDR2 YYNGEE. CDR3 coding DNA: TGTGCCAGCAGCGGGGGCGCAGGGACCGGGGAGCTGTTTTTT. It yields the protein CASSGGAGTGELFF.

This clone came up a few times. The gene calls are TRBV2 and TRBJ2-1, with 13 bases lining up with TRBD2. Trimming at V came to 6 bases and at J to 6 bases, leaving 5 bases not matched to a gene. The CDR3 runs 15 residues. Germline V gives CDR1 SNHLY, CDR2 FYNNEI. CDR3 residues: CASSQLAGGLNEQFF. DNA of the CDR3: TGTGCCAGCAGCCAACTAGCGGGGGGGCTCAATGAGCAGTTCTTC.

The genes are TRBV10-2 and TRBJ1-2; no firm D call. CDR1 WSHSY and CDR2 SAAADI come from the germline V gene. Trimming stripped 4 bases from V and 8 bases from J, with 11 bases between. CDR3 length: 12 amino acids. For the CDR3, the DNA is TGCGCCAGCAGTGGAGGGTTCTTGGGCTACACCTTC. It yields the protein CASSGGFLGYTF.

V is TRBV29-1 and J is TRBJ2-7, with D possibly matching TRBD2 (6 bases). This CDR3 is built from 14 residues. Germline-derived CDR1 and CDR2 are SQVTM and ANQGSEA. The ends were cut back, 4 bases at V and 4 bases at J, with 17 bases in the middle. CDR3 in amino acids: CSVGDWGGDYEQYF. As DNA, the CDR3 is TGCAGCGTTGGGGACTGGGGTGGGGATTACGAGCAGTACTTC.

The V gene is TRBV30, the J gene TRBJ1-1; D call uncertain. Between the trimmed V and J ends, which lost 0 bases and 8 bases, there was a span of 13 bases. The CDR3 is made up of 13 amino acids. Germline assignment: CDR1 GTSNPN and CDR2 SVGIG (reference sequence). The CDR3 region is CAWSVTVRGEAFF. CDR3 DNA: TGTGCCTGGAGTGTCACAGTGCGAGGGGAAGCTTTCTTT.

This clone showed up just a few times. The CDR3 here is CAWQSNGYTF. CDR3 in DNA: TGTGCCTGGCAAAGCAATGGCTACACCTTC. V is TRBV30 and J is TRBJ1-2, with D uncertain. The CDR3 consists of 10 residues. Germline V gives CDR1 GTSNPN, CDR2 SVGIG (reference sequence). Trimming left V 5 bases short and J 6 bases short, with 7 bases between.

This sequence joins TRBV4-1 and TRBJ1-1; 7 nucleotides align to TRBD1. CDR3 length: 14 residues. V lost 4 bases and J lost 2; bases outside the gene matches: 4. Germline V CDR1 and CDR2: MGHRA, YSYEKL. Here the CDR3 reads CASSPTGSNTEAFF. Here the CDR3 DNA reads TGCGCCAGCAGCCCGACAGGGAGTAACACTGAAGCTTTCTTT.

In its sample, this clone was seen once. This rearrangement joins TRBV7-9 to TRBJ1-5; tentatively, D is TRBD1 (6 bases). Germline CDR1 is SEHNR and CDR2 is FQNEAQ (reference sequence). The CDR3 consists of 14 residues. The V end was cut by 7 bases, the J end by 7 bases, with 17 bases between. The DNA for the CDR3 is TGTGCCAGCACCGACTCAGGGGACGGGCAGCCCCAGCATTTT. It encodes CASTDSGDGQPQHF.

The V call is TRBV4-1, the J call TRBJ1-1; unclear D gene. V was pared by 4 bases and J by 6 bases, with 12 bases between. The CDR3 is 13 amino acids. Germline V gives CDR1 MGHRA, CDR2 YSYEKL. The CDR3 protein is CASSLAGSAEAFF. The DNA of the CDR3 is TGCGCCAGCAGCCTCGCGGGGAGCGCTGAAGCTTTCTTT.

V and J are TRBV9 and TRBJ1-1; no definite D call. The length of the CDR3 is 13 residues. The germline V gene encodes CDR1 SGDLS and CDR2 YYNGEE. Trimming removed 0 bases at V and 2 bases at J, with 5 bases between. DNA of the CDR3: TGTGCCAGCAGCGTAGAAGGAAACACTGAAGCTTTCTTT. The encoded protein is CASSVEGNTEAFF.

This clone occurred a few times. The rearrangement joins TRBV5-1 to TRBJ2-7; TRBD1 aligns across 9 bases. The CDR3 is 15 residues long. V shed 0 bases and J 3 bases; nucleotides not matched to a gene: 4. Germline CDR1 reads SGHRS; CDR2 reads YFSETQ. The CDR3 DNA reads TGCGCCAGCAGCTTGGCCTCGGACAGGGGCTACGAGCAGTACTTC. Translated, it gives CASSLASDRGYEQYF.

This clone was observed once. This chain uses TRBV6-5 with TRBJ1-1; TRBD1 matches at 9 bases. This CDR3 region has 15 residues. The germline V gene has CDR1 MNHEY and CDR2 SVGAGI. V gave up 6 bases and J gave up 5 bases; unmatched junction bases: 10. The CDR3 sequence: CASSQAGTGRTEAFF. The DNA of the CDR3 is TGTGCCAGCAGCCAGGCCGGGACAGGGAGGACTGAAGCTTTCTTT.

The chain couples TRBV29-1 to TRBJ2-1; D may be TRBD1 (5 bases). CDR3 length: 14 residues. V dropped 3 bases and J dropped 3 bases, with 12 bases sitting between them. Germline-derived CDR1 and CDR2 are SQVTM and ANQGSEA. Here the CDR3 DNA reads TGCAGCGTTGAGGGGCAGGGCCACTACAATGAGCAGTTCTTC. Residues: CSVEGQGHYNEQFF.

This chain connects TRBV19 to TRBJ2-7; possibly TRBD2 for D (6 bases). The germline V and J ends were trimmed by 6 bases and 6 bases, with 18 bases remaining between them. Germline CDR1 and CDR2: LNHDA and SQIVND (reference sequence). The CDR3 sequence is 14 residues long. The CDR3 DNA reads TGTGCCAGTAGCGCTCGGGGAGTGGGGGGCGAGCAGTACTTC. It translates to CASSARGVGGEQYF.

The chain has TRBV27 and TRBJ2-7; 10 bases align to TRBD1. The CDR3 has 15 residues. V lost 6 bases, J lost 2 bases, and 7 bases stayed unmatched. Per germline, CDR1 MNHEY and CDR2 SMNVEV (reference sequence). CDR3 amino acids: CASSQKGQGTYEQYF. The CDR3 DNA follows: TGTGCCAGCAGCCAAAAGGGACAGGGGACCTACGAGCAGTACTTC.

This clone was seen once. The chain links TRBV28 to TRBJ1-2; D call uncertain. Trimming shortened V by 5 bases and J by 3 bases, and 16 bases separated the two germline ends. The length of the CDR3 is 15 residues. Germline assignment: CDR1 MDHEN and CDR2 SYDVKM. CDR3 DNA: TGTGCCAGCAGTCCTTCCATGAGCACCCACTATGGCTACACCTTC. Its translation is CASSPSMSTHYGYTF.

This clone was counted only a few times. The chain couples TRBV10-2 to TRBJ1-1; weak D call: TRBD1 (5 bases). V was cut by 9 bases and J by 5 bases, with 10 bases left in between. Germline values: CDR1 WSHSY, CDR2 SAAADI. This CDR3 is 11 amino acids long. The chain's CDR3 is CASTGGTEAFF. CDR3 nucleotide sequence: TGCGCCAGTACAGGTGGGACTGAAGCTTTCTTT.

The chain carries TRBV11-2 and TRBJ1-2, with unresolved D. The CDR3 has 13 residues. Germline loops: CDR1 SGHAT, CDR2 FQNNGV. Trimming shortened V by 3 bases and J by 0 bases, and 5 bases separated the two germline ends. Here the CDR3 reads CASSFGTNYGYTF. The CDR3 DNA is TGTGCCAGCAGCTTTGGGACTAACTATGGCTACACCTTC.

This clone was counted a few times. This sequence joins TRBV29-1 and TRBJ2-7; no definite D call. Trimming shortened V by 4 bases and J by 1 base, and 14 bases separated the two germline ends. This CDR3 spans 14 amino acids. Germline values: CDR1 SQVTM, CDR2 ANQGSEA. CDR3 sequence: CSVGSLDVSYEQYF. The CDR3 DNA reads as TGCAGCGTTGGGTCCCTGGACGTTTCCTACGAGCAGTACTTC.

The chain employs TRBV29-1 and TRBJ2-5; D is perhaps TRBD2 (7 bases). CDR1 is SQVTM and CDR2 is ANQGSEA in the germline V gene. CDR3 length: 14 amino acids. The V and J ends lost 7 bases and 3 bases respectively, with 18 bases between them. The CDR3 DNA follows: TGCAGCGCTTCAGAAAGGGGGGGCAAAGAGACCCAGTACTTC. Translated, it gives CSASERGGKETQYF.

This chain uses TRBV27 with TRBJ2-7; a weak D match, TRBD2 (5 bases). From germline, CDR1 is MNHEY and CDR2 SMNVEV (reference sequence). Trimming removed 5 bases at V and 0 bases at J, with 11 bases between. There are 14 residues in the CDR3. The DNA for the CDR3 is TGTGCCAGCAGTGGACTCTCAAGCTCCTACGAGCAGTACTTC. It yields the protein CASSGLSSSYEQYF.